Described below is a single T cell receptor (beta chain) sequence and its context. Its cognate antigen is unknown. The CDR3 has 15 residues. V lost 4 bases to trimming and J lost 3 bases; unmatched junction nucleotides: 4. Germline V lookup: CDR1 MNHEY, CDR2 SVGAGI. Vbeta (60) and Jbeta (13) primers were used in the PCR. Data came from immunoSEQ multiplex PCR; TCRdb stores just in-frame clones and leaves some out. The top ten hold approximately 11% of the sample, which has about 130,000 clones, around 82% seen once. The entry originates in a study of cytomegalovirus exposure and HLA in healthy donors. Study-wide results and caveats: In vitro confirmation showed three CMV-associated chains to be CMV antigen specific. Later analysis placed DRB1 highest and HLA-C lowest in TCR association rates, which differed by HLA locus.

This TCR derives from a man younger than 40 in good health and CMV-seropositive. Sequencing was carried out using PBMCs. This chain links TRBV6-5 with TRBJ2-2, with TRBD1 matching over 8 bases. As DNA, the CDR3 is TGTGCCAGCAGTTTGACAGGGGCCTACACCGGGGAGCTGTTTTTT. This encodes CASSLTGAYTGELFF.